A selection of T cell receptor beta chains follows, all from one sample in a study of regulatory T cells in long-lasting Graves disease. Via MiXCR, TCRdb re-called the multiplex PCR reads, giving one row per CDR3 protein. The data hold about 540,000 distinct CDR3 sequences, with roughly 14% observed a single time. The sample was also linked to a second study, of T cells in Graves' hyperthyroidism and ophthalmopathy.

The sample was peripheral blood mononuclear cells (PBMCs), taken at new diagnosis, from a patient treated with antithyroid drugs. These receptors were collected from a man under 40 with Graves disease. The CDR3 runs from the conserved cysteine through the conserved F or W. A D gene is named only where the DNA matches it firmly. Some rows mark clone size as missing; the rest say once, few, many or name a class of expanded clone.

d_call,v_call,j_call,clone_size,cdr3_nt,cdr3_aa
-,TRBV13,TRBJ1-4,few,TGTGCCAGCAGCTCCGATGGGGGAGAGGGGGGGAATGAAAAACTGTTTTTT,CASSSDGGEGGNEKLFF
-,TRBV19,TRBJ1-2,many,TGTGCCAGTAGTATCACCGTGGGCCTGGGCTATGGCTACACCTTC,CASSITVGLGYGYTF
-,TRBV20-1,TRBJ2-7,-,TGCAGTGCTAGAGATCTAGGAGAATCCTACGAGCAGTACTTC,CSARDLGESYEQYF
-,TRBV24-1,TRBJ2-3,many,TGTGCCACGGGGGACTCGCGAGGCACAGATACGCAGTATTTT,CATGDSRGTDTQYF
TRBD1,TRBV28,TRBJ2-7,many,TGTGCCAGCAGTGGGGACAGGGGGCGCACCTACGAGCAGTACTTC,CASSGDRGRTYEQYF
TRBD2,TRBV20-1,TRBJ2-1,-,TGCGGTGCTGAACGACCAGCGGGAGGCTACAATGAGCAGTTCTTC,CGAERPAGGYNEQFF
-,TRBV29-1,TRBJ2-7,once,TGCAGCGGCGCTACAGGGTCGAACGCGGGCGAGCAGTACTTC,CSGATGSNAGEQYF
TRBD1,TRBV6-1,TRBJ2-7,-,TGTGCCAGCAGAGACCCGGGACAGGGAAAGGACGAGGAGTACTTC,CASRDPGQGKDEEYF
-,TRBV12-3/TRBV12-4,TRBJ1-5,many,TGTGCCAGCAGTTTAGCTGGGCATCAGCCCCAGCATTTT,CASSLAGHQPQHF
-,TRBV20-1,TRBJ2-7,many,TGCAGTGCTAGTGGACGTTCCTACGAGCAGTACTTC,CSASGRSYEQYF
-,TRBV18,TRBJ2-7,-,TGTGCCAGCTCGCCACAGGAAGCCTACGAGCAGTACTTC,CASSPQEAYEQYF
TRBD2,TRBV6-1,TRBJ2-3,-,TGTGCCAGCAGTGTTCTGGCTAGCGGACACACAGATACGCAGTATTTT,CASSVLASGHTDTQYF
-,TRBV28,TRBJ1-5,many,TGTGCCAGCAGTCCACTTAATCAGCCCCAGCATTTT,CASSPLNQPQHF
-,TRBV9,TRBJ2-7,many,TGTGCCAGCAGCCGCTCGGGGGAGCAGTACTTC,CASSRSGEQYF
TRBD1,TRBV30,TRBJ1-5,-,TGTGCCTGGAGCTTCGACAGGGACGATTTCAATCAGCCCCAGCATTTT,CAWSFDRDDFNQPQHF
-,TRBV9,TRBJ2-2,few,TGTGCCAGCAGCGCTTTTGGGGGGGAGCTGTTTTTT,CASSAFGGELFF
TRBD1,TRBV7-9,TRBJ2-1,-,TGTGCCAGCAGCTTAGTTGACAGGGCTGAGCAGTTCTTC,CASSLVDRAEQFF
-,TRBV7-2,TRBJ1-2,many,TGTGCCAGCAGCTCAACAGAGGGGTACTATGGCTACACCTTC,CASSSTEGYYGYTF
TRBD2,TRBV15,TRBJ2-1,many,TGTGCCACCAGCAGCTATGGGGTAGCGGGAGGTTTGGGGGACAATGAGCAGTTCTTC,CATSSYGVAGGLGDNEQFF
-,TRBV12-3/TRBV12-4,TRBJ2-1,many,TGTGCCAGCAGTGCCCCCAGGGGTGAGCAGTTCTTC,CASSAPRGEQFF
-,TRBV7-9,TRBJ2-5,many,TGTGCCAGCAGCTTAATCGTCGACGGGGTGACCCAGTACTTC,CASSLIVDGVTQYF
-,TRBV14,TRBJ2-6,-,TGTGCCAGCAGCCAAGTCGGCTCTGGGGCCAACGTCCTGACTTTC,CASSQVGSGANVLTF
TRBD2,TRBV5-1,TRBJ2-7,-,TGCGCCAGCAGCTTGGATTGGGGACTAGCGGGAGAGGTGCCCTACGAGCAGTACTTC,CASSLDWGLAGEVPYEQYF
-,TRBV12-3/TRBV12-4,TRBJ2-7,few,TGTGCCAGCAGGACCCAGGCCGGCGCCTACGAGCAGTACTTC,CASRTQAGAYEQYF
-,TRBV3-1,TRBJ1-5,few,TGTGCCAGCAGTGCTGGGAGCAATAGCAATCAGCCCCAGCATTTT,CASSAGSNSNQPQHF
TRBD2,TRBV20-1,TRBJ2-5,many,TGCAGTACGGGACTAGCGGGAGGGGATGAGACCCAGTACTTC,CSTGLAGGDETQYF
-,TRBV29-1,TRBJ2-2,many,TGCAGCGTTGAAGGGGGGAGTCGAGAGCTGTTTTTT,CSVEGGSRELFF
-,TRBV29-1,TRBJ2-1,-,TGCAGCGCCTGGGCAGCCCAGTACAATGAGCAGTTCTTC,CSAWAAQYNEQFF
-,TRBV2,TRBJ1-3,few,TGTGCCAGCGGCCAGGGGAGCCCTGGAAACACCATATATTTT,CASGQGSPGNTIYF
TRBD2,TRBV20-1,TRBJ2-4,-,TGCAGTGCTTTGACTAGCGGGAGGGCCCTCATTCAGTACTTC,CSALTSGRALIQYF
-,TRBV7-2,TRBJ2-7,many,TGTGCCAGCAGCTTAGGAGGGACACTTTACGAGCAGTACTTC,CASSLGGTLYEQYF
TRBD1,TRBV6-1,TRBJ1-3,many,TGTGCCAGCAGTCCAGGGGGCTACCGCTCTGGAAACACCATATATTTT,CASSPGGYRSGNTIYF
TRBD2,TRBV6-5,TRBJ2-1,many,TGTGCCAGCAGTTACCAGCGGGAGGTCATAGGACGGAATGAGCAGTTCTTC,CASSYQREVIGRNEQFF
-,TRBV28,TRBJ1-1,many,TGTGCCAGCACCGAGACGGGGAGGGAAAGCTACACTGAAGCTTTCTTT,CASTETGRESYTEAFF
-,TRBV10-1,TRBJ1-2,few,TGCGCCAGCAGTGATACCACGGACGTGTATGGCTACACCTTC,CASSDTTDVYGYTF
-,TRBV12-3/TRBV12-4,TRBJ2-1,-,TGTGCCAGCAGTTTGGACGGAAGAGAGCAGTTCTTC,CASSLDGREQFF
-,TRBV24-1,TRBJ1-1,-,TGTGCCACCAGGAGCAGGGGTAGGACTGAAGCTTTCTTT,CATRSRGRTEAFF
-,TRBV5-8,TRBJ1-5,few,TGTGCCAGCAGCTTGTGGGAGAGGAATCAGCCCCAGCATTTT,CASSLWERNQPQHF
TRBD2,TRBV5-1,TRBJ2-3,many,TGCGCCAGCAGCCTCGCCGGGACTAGCGGGAGTAGGACAGATACGCAGTATTTT,CASSLAGTSGSRTDTQYF
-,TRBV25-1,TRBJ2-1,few,TGTGCCAGCAGTGAATTGGGACATTTCGAGTTCTTC,CASSELGHFEFF
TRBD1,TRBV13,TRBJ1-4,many,TGTGCCAGCAGCCCTATGGGACAGAGTAATGAAAAACTGTTTTTT,CASSPMGQSNEKLFF